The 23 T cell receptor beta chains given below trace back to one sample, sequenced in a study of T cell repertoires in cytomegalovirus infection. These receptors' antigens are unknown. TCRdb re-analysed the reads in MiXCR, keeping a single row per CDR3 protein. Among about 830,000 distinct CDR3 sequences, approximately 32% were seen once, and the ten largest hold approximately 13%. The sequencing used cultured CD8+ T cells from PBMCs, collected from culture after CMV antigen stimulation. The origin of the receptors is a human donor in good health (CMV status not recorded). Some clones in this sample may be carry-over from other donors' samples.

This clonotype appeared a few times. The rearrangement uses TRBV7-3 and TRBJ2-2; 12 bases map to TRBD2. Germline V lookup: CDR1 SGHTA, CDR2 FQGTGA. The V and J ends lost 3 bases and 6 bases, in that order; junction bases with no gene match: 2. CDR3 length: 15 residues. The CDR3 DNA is TGTGCCAGCAGCTTCGGGACTAGCGGGCCCGGGGAGCTGTTTTTT. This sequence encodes CASSFGTSGPGELFF.

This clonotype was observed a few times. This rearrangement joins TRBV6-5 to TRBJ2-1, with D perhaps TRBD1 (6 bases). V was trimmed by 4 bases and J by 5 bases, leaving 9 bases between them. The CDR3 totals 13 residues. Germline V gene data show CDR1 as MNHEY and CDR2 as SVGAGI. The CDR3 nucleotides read TGTGCCAGCAGTTTCAGGGGCCACAATGAGCAGTTCTTC. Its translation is CASSFRGHNEQFF.

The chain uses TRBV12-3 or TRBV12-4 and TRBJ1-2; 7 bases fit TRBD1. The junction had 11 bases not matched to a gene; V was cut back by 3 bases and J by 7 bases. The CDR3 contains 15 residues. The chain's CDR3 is CASSFSPGGVFGYTF. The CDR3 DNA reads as TGTGCCAGCAGTTTCTCCCCAGGGGGTGTTTTTGGCTACACCTTC.

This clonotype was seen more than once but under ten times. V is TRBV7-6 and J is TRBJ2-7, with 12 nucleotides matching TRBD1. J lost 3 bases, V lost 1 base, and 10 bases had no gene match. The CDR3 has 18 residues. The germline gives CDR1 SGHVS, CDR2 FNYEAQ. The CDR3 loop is CASSLVVGQGASGYEQYF. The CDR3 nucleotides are TGTGCCAGCAGCTTAGTAGTGGGACAGGGGGCCTCGGGCTACGAGCAGTACTTC.

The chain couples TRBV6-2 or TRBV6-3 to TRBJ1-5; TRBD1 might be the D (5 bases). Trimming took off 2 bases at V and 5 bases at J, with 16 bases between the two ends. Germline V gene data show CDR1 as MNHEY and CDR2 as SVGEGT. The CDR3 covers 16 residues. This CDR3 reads CASSYAIGQGYQPQHF. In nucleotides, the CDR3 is TGTGCCAGCAGTTACGCGATCGGCCAGGGTTATCAGCCCCAGCATTTT.

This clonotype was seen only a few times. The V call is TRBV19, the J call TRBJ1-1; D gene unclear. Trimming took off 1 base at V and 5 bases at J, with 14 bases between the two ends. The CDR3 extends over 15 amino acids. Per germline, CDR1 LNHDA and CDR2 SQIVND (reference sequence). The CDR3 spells CASSIGPSGATEAFF. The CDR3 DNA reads TGTGCCAGTAGTATAGGTCCCTCCGGAGCAACTGAAGCTTTCTTT. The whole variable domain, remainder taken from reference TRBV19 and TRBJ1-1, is DGGITQSPKYLFRKEGQNVTLSCEQNLNHDAMYWYRQDPGQGLRLIYYSQIVNDFQKGDIAEGYSVSREKKESFPLTVTSAQKNPTAFYLCASSIGPSGATEAFFGQGTRLTVV.

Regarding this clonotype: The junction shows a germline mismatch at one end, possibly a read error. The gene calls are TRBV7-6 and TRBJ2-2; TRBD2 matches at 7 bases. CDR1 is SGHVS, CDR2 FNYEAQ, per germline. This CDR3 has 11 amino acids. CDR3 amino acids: CASSLGGGLFF. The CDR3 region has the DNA TGTGCCAGCAGCTTAGGCGGGGGGCTGTTTTTT.

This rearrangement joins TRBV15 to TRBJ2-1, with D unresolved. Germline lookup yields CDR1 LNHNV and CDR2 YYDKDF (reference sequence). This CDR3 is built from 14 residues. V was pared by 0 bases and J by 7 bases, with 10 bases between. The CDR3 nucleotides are TGTGCCACCAGCAGAGATTTGCCTTTGAATGAGCAGTTCTTC. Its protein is CATSRDLPLNEQFF.

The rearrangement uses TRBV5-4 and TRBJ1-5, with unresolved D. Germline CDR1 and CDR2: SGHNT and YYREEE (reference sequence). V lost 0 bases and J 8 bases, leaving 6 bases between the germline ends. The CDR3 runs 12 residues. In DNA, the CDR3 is TGTGCCAGCAGCTTGGGCCAAGAGCCCCAGCATTTT. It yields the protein CASSLGQEPQHF.

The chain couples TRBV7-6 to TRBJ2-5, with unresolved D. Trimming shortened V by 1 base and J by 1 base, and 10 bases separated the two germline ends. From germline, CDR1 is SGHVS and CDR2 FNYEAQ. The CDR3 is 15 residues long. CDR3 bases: TGTGCCAGCAGCTTAGTGAAGGCGCCCCAAGAGACCCAGTACTTC. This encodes CASSLVKAPQETQYF. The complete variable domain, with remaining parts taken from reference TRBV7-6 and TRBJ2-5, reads GAGVSQSPRYKVTKRGQDVALRCDPISGHVSLYWYRQALGQGPEFLTYFNYEAQQDKSGLPNDRFSAERPEGSISTLTIQRTEQRDSAMYRCASSLVKAPQETQYFGPGTRLLVL.

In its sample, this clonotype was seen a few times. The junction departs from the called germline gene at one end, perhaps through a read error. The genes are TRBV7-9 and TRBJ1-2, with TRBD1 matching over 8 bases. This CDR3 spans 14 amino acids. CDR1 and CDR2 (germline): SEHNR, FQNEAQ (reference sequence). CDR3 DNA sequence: TGTGCCAGCAGCCCTCGGGACAGGAGCTATGACTACACCTTC. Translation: CASSPRDRSYDYTF.

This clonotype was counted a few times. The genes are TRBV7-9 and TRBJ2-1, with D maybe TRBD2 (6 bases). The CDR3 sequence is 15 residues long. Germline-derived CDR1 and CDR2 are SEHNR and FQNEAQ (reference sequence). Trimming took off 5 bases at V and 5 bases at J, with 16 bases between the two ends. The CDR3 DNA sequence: TGTGCCAGCAGCCCGGCGGTGGGGGGACACAATGAGCAGTTCTTC. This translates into CASSPAVGGHNEQFF.

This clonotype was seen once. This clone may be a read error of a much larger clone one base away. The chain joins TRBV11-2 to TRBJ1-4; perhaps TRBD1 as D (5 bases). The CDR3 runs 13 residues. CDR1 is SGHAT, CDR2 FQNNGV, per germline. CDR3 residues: CVSSQGWGEKLFF. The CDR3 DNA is TGTGTCAGCAGCCAGGGTTGGGGTGAAAAACTGTTTTTT.

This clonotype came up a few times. Written as DNA, the CDR3 is TGTGCCAGCAGCTTACATACCGGGACAGGGACGAACACCGGGGAGCTGTTTTTT. This gives the protein CASSLHTGTGTNTGELFF. The chain couples TRBV7-9 to TRBJ2-2, with 9 bases identical to TRBD1. V lost 2 bases to trimming and J lost 0 bases; unmatched junction nucleotides: 7. This CDR3 is 18 amino acids long. CDR1 and CDR2 from the germline V gene are SEHNR and FQNEAQ (reference sequence).

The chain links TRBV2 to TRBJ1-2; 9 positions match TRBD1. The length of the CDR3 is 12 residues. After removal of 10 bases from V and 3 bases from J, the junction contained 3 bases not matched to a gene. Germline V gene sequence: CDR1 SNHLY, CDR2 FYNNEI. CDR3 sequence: CAMGDRDYGYTF. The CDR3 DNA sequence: TGTGCCATGGGGGACAGGGACTATGGCTACACCTTC.

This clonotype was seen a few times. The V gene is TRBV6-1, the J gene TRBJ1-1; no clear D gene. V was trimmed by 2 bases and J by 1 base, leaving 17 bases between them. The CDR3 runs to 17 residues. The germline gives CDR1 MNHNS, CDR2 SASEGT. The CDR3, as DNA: TGTGCCAGCAGTGAAAGGTGGGGATCGCTCCGGAACACTGAAGCTTTCTTT. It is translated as CASSERWGSLRNTEAFF.

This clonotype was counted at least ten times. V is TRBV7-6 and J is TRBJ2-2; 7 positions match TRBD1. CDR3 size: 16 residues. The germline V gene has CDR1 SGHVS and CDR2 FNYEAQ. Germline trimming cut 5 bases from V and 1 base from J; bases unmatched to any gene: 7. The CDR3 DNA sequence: TGTGCCAGCAGCCCTCGACAGGGAAGGAACACCGGGGAGCTGTTTTTT. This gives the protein CASSPRQGRNTGELFF.

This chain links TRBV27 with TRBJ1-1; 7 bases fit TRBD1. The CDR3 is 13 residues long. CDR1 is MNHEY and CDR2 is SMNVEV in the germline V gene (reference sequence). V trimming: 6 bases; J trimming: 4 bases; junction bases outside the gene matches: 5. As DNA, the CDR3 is TGTGCCAGCAGGGTGGGGACAGTCACTGAAGCTTTCTTT. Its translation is CASRVGTVTEAFF.

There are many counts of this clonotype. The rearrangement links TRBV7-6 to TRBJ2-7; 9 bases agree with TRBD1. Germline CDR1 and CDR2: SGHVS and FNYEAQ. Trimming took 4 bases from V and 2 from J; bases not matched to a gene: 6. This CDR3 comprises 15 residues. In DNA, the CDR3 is TGTGCCAGCAGCTATGACAGGGGGATCGCCTACGAGCAGTACTTC. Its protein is CASSYDRGIAYEQYF.

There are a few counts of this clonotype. This chain's CDR3 is CASSPPAAEAFF. CDR3 nucleotide sequence: TGTGCCAGTAGTCCCCCGGCGGCTGAAGCTTTCTTT. The chain carries TRBV19 and TRBJ1-1, with D hard to call. The V end lost 5 bases, the J end lost 6 bases, and 10 bases lay between the germline ends. Germline assignment: CDR1 LNHDA and CDR2 SQIVND (reference sequence). The CDR3 has 12 residues.

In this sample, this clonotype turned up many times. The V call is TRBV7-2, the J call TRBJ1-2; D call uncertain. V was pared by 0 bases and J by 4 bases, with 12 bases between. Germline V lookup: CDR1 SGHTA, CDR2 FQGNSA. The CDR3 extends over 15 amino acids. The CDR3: CASSLARAFGYGYTF. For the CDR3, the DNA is TGTGCCAGCAGCTTAGCACGGGCTTTCGGCTATGGCTACACCTTC.

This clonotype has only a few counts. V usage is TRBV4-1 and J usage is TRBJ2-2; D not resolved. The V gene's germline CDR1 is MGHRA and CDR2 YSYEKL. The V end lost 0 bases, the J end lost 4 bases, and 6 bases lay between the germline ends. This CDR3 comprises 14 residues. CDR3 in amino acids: CASSQELTTGELFF. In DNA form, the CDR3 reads TGCGCCAGCAGCCAAGAACTAACCACCGGGGAGCTGTTTTTT.

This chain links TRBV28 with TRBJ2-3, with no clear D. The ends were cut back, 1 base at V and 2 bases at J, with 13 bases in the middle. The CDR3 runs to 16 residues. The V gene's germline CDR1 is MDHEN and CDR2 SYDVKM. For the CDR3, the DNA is TGTGCCAGCAGTTTATTCTTGGGGTCTAACACAGATACGCAGTATTTT. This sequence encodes CASSLFLGSNTDTQYF.